This T cell receptor (beta chain) was profiled in a study of blood T cell repertoires in COVID-19. V dropped 4 bases and J dropped 6; count of bases not matched to a gene: 15. Germline V gene lookup returns CDR1 SGHAT and CDR2 FQNNGV. The CDR3 has 17 residues. Produced via immunoSEQ multiplex PCR; TCRdb's table is partial and in-frame only. The sample has 60,000 or so clones, 88% seen once. The chain uses TRBV11-2 and TRBJ2-1; 7 nucleotides agree with TRBD2. Sequenced material: peripheral blood. The origin of this receptor is a man aged 60 to 75 with acute or convalescent COVID-19. The CDR3 sequence is CASSSLLRAGEGNEQFF. The CDR3 nucleotides read TGTGCCAGCAGCTCGCTCCTTAGGGCGGGAGAAGGCAATGAGCAGTTCTTC.